This TCR beta chain was captured by sequencing in a study of T cell responses to AZD1222 COVID-19 vaccine. Profiling relied on immunoSEQ multiplex PCR, and the TCRdb table lists in-frame clones only, not all of them. This sample carries about 110,000 clones, around nine tenths of them seen once, and the ten largest clones take around a sixth. CDR3 size: 13 residues. V was clipped by 7 bases and J by 2 bases, with 11 bases between them. V usage is TRBV12-3 or TRBV12-4 and J usage is TRBJ1-1, with no clear D. This sequence was found in an adult in good health. The starting material was peripheral blood, obtained on day 0 of AZD1222 vaccination. The CDR3 nucleotides are TGTGCCAGCACCGTAACAGATAACACTGAAGCTTTCTTT. Residues: CASTVTDNTEAFF.